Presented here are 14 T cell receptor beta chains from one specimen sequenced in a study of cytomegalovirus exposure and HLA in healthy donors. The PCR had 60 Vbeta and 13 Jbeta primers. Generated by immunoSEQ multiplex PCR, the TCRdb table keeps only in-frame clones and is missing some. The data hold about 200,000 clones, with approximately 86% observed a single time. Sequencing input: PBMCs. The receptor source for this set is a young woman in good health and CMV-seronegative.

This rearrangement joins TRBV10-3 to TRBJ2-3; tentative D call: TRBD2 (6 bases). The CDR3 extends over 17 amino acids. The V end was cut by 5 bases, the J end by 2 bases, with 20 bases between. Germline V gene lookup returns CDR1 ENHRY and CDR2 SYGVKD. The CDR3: CAISPSLIADSTDTQYF. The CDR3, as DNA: TGTGCCATCAGTCCCTCCTTGATAGCGGACTCCACAGATACGCAGTATTTT.

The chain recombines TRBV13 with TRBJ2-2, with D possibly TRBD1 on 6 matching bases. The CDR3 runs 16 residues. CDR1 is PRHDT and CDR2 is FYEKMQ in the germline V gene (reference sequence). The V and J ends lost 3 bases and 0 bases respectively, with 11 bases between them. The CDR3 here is CASSFSGTPNTGELFF. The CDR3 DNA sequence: TGTGCCAGCAGCTTTTCCGGGACACCGAACACCGGGGAGCTGTTTTTT.

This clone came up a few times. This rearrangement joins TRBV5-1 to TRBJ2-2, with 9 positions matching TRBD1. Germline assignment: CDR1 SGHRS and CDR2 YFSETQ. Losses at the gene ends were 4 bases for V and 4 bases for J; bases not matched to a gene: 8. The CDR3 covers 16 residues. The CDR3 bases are TGCGCCAGCAGCCTCCGGACAGGGGAACGCACCGGGGAGCTGTTTTTT. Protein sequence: CASSLRTGERTGELFF.

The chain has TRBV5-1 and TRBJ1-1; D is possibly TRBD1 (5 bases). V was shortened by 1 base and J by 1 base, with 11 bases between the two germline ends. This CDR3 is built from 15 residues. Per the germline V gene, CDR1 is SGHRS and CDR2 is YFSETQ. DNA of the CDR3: TGCGCCAGCAGCTTGTTAGGGGAGGGGAACACTGAAGCTTTCTTT. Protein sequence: CASSLLGEGNTEAFF.

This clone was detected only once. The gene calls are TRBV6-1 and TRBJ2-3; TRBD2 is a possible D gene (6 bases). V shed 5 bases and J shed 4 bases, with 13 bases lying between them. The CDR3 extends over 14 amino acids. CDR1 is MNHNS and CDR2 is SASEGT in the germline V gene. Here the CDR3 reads CASSKLARPDTQYF. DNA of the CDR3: TGTGCCAGCAGTAAACTAGCCAGGCCAGATACGCAGTATTTT.

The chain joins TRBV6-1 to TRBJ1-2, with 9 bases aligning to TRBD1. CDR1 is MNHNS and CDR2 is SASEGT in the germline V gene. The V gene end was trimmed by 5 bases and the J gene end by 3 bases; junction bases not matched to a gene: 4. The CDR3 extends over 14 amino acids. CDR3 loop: CASSFRDRDYGYTF. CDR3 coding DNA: TGTGCCAGCAGTTTCCGGGACAGGGACTATGGCTACACCTTC.

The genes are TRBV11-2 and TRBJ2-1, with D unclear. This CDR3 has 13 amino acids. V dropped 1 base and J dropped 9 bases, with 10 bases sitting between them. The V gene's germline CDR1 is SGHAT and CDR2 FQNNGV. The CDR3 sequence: CASSLVPHSEQFF. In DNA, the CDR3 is TGTGCCAGCAGCTTAGTCCCCCACAGTGAGCAGTTCTTC.

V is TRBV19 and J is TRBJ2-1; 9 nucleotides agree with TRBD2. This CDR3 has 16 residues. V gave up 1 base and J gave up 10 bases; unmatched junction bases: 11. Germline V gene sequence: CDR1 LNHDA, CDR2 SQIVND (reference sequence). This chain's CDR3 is CASSIALGLAQAEQFF. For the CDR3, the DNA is TGTGCCAGTAGTATAGCTCTCGGACTAGCGCAAGCCGAGCAGTTCTTC.

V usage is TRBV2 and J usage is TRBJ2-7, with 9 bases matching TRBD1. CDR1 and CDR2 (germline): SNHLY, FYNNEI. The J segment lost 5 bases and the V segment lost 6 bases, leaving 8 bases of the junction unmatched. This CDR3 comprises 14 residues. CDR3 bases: TGTGCCAGCAGGACGGACAGGGGAGGCAACGAGCAGTACTTC. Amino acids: CASRTDRGGNEQYF.

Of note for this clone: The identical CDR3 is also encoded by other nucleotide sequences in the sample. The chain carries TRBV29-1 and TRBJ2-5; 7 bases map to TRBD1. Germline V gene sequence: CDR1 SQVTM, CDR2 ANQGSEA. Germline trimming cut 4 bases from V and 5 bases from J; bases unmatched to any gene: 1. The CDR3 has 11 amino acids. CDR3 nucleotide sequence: TGCAGCGTTGTCAGGGGGGAGACCCAGTACTTC. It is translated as CSVVRGETQYF. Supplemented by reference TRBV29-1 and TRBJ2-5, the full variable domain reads SAVISQKPSRDICQRGTSLTIQCQVDSQVTMMFWYRQQPGQSLTLIATANQGSEATYESGFVIDKFPISRPNLTFSTLTVSNMSPEDSSIYLCSVVRGETQYFGPGTRLLVL.

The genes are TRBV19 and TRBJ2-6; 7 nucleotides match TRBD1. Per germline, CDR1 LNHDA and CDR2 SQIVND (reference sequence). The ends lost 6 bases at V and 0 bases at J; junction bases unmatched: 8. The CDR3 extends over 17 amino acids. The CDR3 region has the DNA TGTGCCAGTAGCCCAACAGGGGCAGGCTCTGGGGCCAACGTCCTGACTTTC. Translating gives CASSPTGAGSGANVLTF.

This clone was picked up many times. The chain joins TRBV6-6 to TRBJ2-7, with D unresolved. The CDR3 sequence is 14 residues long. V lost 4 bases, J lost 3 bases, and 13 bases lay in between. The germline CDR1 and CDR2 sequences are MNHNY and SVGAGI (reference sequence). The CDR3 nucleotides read TGTGCCAGCAGTTCCGTTCAACAGCTCTACGAGCAGTACTTC. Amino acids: CASSSVQQLYEQYF.

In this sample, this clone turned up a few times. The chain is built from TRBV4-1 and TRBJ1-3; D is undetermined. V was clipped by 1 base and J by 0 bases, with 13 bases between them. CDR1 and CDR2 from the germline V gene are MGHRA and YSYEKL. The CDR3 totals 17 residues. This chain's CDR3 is CASSQGAEPTSGNTIYF. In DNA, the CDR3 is TGCGCCAGCAGCCAAGGGGCAGAACCGACCTCTGGAAACACCATATATTTT.

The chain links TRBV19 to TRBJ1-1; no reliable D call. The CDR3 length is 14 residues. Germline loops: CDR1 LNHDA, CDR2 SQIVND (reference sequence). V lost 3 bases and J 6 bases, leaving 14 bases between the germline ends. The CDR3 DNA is TGTGCCAGTAGTATCGGTTTGTTAGTTCCTGAAGCTTTCTTT. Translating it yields CASSIGLLVPEAFF. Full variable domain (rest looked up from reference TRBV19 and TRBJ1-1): DGGITQSPKYLFRKEGQNVTLSCEQNLNHDAMYWYRQDPGQGLRLIYYSQIVNDFQKGDIAEGYSVSREKKESFPLTVTSAQKNPTAFYLCASSIGLLVPEAFFGQGTRLTVV.